This record concerns one TCR beta chain sequence. At the DNA level, this CDR3 is encoded by other sequences in the same sample as well. The source of the sample is a study of control samples from healthy donors and cancer patients. The CDR3 extends over 13 amino acids. V was trimmed by 5 bases and J by 0 bases, leaving 7 bases between them. The table came from immunoSEQ multiplex PCR; TCRdb's copy has only in-frame clones and leaves some out. The profile covers around 140,000 clones, with 92% appearing a single time and approximately 2% taken by the ten largest. V is TRBV12-3 or TRBV12-4 and J is TRBJ1-1; no firm D call. This clonotype was sampled from a woman in her forties or fifties in good health. Material: blood. CDR3 amino acids: CASSREMNTEAFF. For the CDR3, the DNA is TGTGCCAGCAGTCGGGAGATGAACACTGAAGCTTTCTTT.